The T cell receptor beta chain under discussion was sequenced for a study of control samples from healthy donors and cancer patients. Assay used: immunoSEQ multiplex PCR; TCRdb lists only in-frame clones, some missing. The sample holds approximately 70,000 clones, just under 90% seen once. Germline-derived CDR1 and CDR2 are SGHRS and YFSETQ. The ends lost 3 bases at V and 4 bases at J; junction bases unmatched: 9. The CDR3 loop spans 15 amino acids. This chain joins TRBV5-1 and TRBJ1-1; 7 nucleotides match TRBD1. This TCR came from a man in his 60s with lung cancer. The source material was PBMCs. For the CDR3, the DNA is TGCGCCAGCAGCTCCGACGGGACAGCTATCACTGAAGCTTTCTTT. Translation gives CASSSDGTAITEAFF.